Below, 2 T cell receptor beta chains from the same sample are listed, as sequenced in a study of T-cell memory formation after mild COVID-19. TCRdb processed the 5' RACE reads anew with MiXCR; each CDR3 protein has one entry. The table records about 340,000 distinct CDR3 sequences, over 10% of them present only once. The source material was PBMCs or a T cell subset sorted from them (not recorded which). Every receptor here comes from a man aged 18 to 30 who had mild COVID-19 (a few samples of this study predate the infection). Cell type and time point are not known.

The gene calls are TRBV5-1 and TRBJ2-3, with D perhaps being TRBD1 or TRBD2 (6 bases each). This CDR3 comprises 16 residues. Trimming removed 1 base from V and 4 bases from J, with 16 bases in between. Germline V gives CDR1 SGHRS, CDR2 YFSETQ. CDR3 sequence reads: CASSLRGTRGADTQYF. CDR3 nucleotides: TGCGCCAGCAGCTTGAGGGGGACTCGAGGCGCAGATACGCAGTATTTT.

The table lists this clonotype with a few counts. The chain has TRBV4-3 and TRBJ2-3; 12 nucleotides match TRBD2. Germline V CDR1 and CDR2: LGHNA, YSLEER. The CDR3 consists of 17 residues. V shed 3 bases and J 4 bases; nucleotides not matched to a gene: 8. The CDR3, as DNA: TGCGCCAGCAGCCACCTCACTAGCGGGGGGACTGCAGATACGCAGTATTTT. Protein product: CASSHLTSGGTADTQYF.